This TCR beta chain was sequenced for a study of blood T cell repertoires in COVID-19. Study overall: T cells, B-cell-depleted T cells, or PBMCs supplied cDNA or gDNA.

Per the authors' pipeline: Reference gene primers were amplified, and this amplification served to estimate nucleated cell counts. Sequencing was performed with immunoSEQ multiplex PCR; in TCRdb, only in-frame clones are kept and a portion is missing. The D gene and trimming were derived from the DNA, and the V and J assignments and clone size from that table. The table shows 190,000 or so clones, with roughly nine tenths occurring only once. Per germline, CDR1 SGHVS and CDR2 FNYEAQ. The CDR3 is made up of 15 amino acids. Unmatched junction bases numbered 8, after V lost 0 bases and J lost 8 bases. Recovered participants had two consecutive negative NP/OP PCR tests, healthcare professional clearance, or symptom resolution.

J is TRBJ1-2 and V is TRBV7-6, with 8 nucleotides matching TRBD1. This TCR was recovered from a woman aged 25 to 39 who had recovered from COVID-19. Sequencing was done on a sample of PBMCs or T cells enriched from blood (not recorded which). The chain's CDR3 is CASSLASGGGRGYTF. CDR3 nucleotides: TGTGCCAGCAGCTTAGCGTCAGGGGGCGGGCGAGGCTACACCTTC.